The 13 T cell receptor beta chains below all came from one sample that was sequenced in a study of blood T cells in healthy people across ages. A second roughly 7 to 12 cycle PCR used barcoded and J-beta primers. TCRdb recomputed calls from the 5' RACE reads with MiXCR, one row per CDR3 protein. The table has 800,000 to 950,000 distinct CDR3 sequences, approximately 32% seen once. These sequences were also reported in another study, on T cells of mothers and their children.

The specimen sequenced was blood. Receptor source: a woman aged 40 to 50 in good health.

This chain links TRBV7-9 with TRBJ2-3, with 9 bases that match TRBD1. Germline trimming cut 5 bases from V and 3 bases from J; bases unmatched to any gene: 6. The CDR3 extends over 15 amino acids. Per the germline V gene, CDR1 is SEHNR and CDR2 is FQNEAQ (reference sequence). CDR3 bases: TGTGCCAGCAGCCAAATGGGACAGGGTACAGATACGCAGTATTTT. It translates to CASSQMGQGTDTQYF.

The chain has TRBV19 and TRBJ2-7, with TRBD2 identical over 10 bases. Looked up from germline, CDR1 is LNHDA and CDR2 is SQIVND (reference sequence). V lost 3 bases and J lost 2; bases outside the gene matches: 10. CDR3 size: 17 residues. CDR3 sequence reads: CASSIVASGRTTYEQYF. The CDR3 DNA sequence: TGTGCCAGTAGTATCGTGGCTAGCGGGAGAACAACCTACGAGCAGTACTTC.

On this clonotype: Sequence at one end of the junction differs from germline and may be a read error. The rearrangement links TRBV28 to TRBJ1-2; the D gene is possibly TRBD1 (6 bases). The V gene's germline CDR1 is MDHEN and CDR2 SYDVKM. CDR3 length equals 11 residues. DNA of the CDR3: TGTGCCACCCACTGGACAGCAGGCTGCACCTTC. Protein product: CATHWTAGCTF.

A remark on this clonotype: The junction shows a germline mismatch at one end, possibly a read error. J is TRBJ2-5 and V is TRBV5-4; either TRBD1 or TRBD2 may supply D (5 bases each). The CDR3 contains 14 residues. Germline CDR1 is SGHNT and CDR2 is YYREEE (reference sequence). The CDR3 here is CPSSTRDGHETQYF. CDR3 nucleotide sequence: TGTCCCAGCAGCACCCGGGACGGACATGAGACCCAGTACTTC.

This chain uses TRBV27 with TRBJ2-1; a weak D match, TRBD1 (6 bases). Trimming removed 5 bases at V and 5 bases at J, with 19 bases between. Per the germline V gene, CDR1 is MNHEY and CDR2 is SMNVEV (reference sequence). This CDR3 is 16 amino acids long. CDR3 coding DNA: TGTGCCAGCAGTAACGGCCGCAGGGGATTTCACAATGAGCAGTTCTTC. Translated: CASSNGRRGFHNEQFF.

This clonotype was counted only a few times. The J gene is TRBJ2-1, the V gene TRBV7-3, with 7 bases aligning to TRBD1. The CDR3 totals 15 residues. The junction had 6 bases not matched to a gene; V was cut back by 3 bases and J by 4 bases. Germline values: CDR1 SGHTA, CDR2 FQGTGA. In DNA, the CDR3 is TGTGCCAGCAGCTTCACAGGGGTAGGATACAATGAGCAGTTCTTC. As protein: CASSFTGVGYNEQFF.

This clonotype was counted between two and nine times. The J gene is TRBJ2-7, the V gene TRBV7-2, with 8 bases lining up with TRBD1. The V segment lost 1 base and the J segment 0 bases; nucleotides outside the gene matches: 5. There are 16 residues in the CDR3. CDR1 is SGHTA, CDR2 FQGNSA, per germline. CDR3 in amino acids: CASSLEQGVASYEQYF. CDR3 DNA sequence: TGTGCCAGCAGCTTAGAACAGGGGGTGGCCTCCTACGAGCAGTACTTC.

As for this clonotype: One base away lies a much larger clone, so this may be a sequencing read error. The chain is built from TRBV7-6 and TRBJ2-7; TRBD2 aligns across 8 bases. Germline lookup yields CDR1 SGHVS and CDR2 FNYEAQ. The CDR3 contains 18 residues. V gave up 1 base and J gave up 7 bases; unmatched junction bases: 18. The CDR3 sequence: CASSLVVESGGSYNEQYF. DNA for the CDR3: TGTGCCAGCAGCTTAGTAGTGGAAAGCGGGGGCTCCTACAATGAGCAGTACTTC.

This clonotype was detected many times. The rearrangement links TRBV7-8 to TRBJ1-4, with 7 bases fitting TRBD1. V was pared by 4 bases and J by 8 bases, with 7 bases of the junction left unmatched. The length of the CDR3 is 14 residues. Looked up from germline, CDR1 is SGHVS and CDR2 is FQNEAQ. CDR3 sequence (DNA): TGTGCCAGCAGCTCCGACAGGGCCTGGGAAAAACTGTTTTTT. This codes for CASSSDRAWEKLFF.

The genes are TRBV28 and TRBJ2-4; TRBD2 is a possible D gene (6 bases). Germline loops: CDR1 MDHEN, CDR2 SYDVKM. The CDR3 is 18 amino acids. Deletions cut 5 bases from V and 4 bases from J, with 24 bases between. The CDR3 coding sequence is TGTGCCAGCAGTCCATCCTCGGGGGTTCCCCCCTTAAAAAACATTCAGTACTTC. Protein: CASSPSSGVPPLKNIQYF.

V gene TRBV7-3 combines with J gene TRBJ2-3, with D unresolved. CDR3 length: 15 residues. The germline CDR1 and CDR2 sequences are SGHTA and FQGTGA. V lost 5 bases, J lost 4 bases, and 16 bases lay in between. CDR3 coding DNA: TGTGCCAGCAGCCCTACCGGAGTGGGCGCAGATACGCAGTATTTT. This translates into CASSPTGVGADTQYF.

This clonotype was seen more than once but under ten times. The chain links TRBV5-1 to TRBJ1-1, with TRBD1 matching over 7 bases. V shed 3 bases and J 3 bases; nucleotides not matched to a gene: 5. The CDR3 is 14 residues long. The germline V gene has CDR1 SGHRS and CDR2 YFSETQ. Written as DNA, the CDR3 is TGCGCCAGCAGCTACGGACAGGAGCACACTGAAGCTTTCTTT. Its translation: CASSYGQEHTEAFF. Looking up the rest from reference TRBV5-1 and TRBJ1-1 gives the full variable domain: KAGVTQTPRYLIKTRGQQVTLSCSPISGHRSVSWYQQTPGQGLQFLFEYFSETQRNKGNFPGRFSGRQFSNSRSEMNVSTLELGDSALYLCASSYGQEHTEAFFGQGTRLTVV.

This clonotype has more than one count but fewer than ten. A clone one base away is much larger, so this may be a read error. The chain has TRBV20-1 and TRBJ1-6; TRBD1 aligns across 8 bases. This CDR3 has 13 amino acids. Germline V lookup: CDR1 DFQATT, CDR2 SNEGSKA (reference sequence). This chain's CDR3 is CGALQGVGSPLHF. Written as DNA, the CDR3 is TGCGGTGCTCTACAGGGGGTAGGTTCACCCCTCCACTTT.